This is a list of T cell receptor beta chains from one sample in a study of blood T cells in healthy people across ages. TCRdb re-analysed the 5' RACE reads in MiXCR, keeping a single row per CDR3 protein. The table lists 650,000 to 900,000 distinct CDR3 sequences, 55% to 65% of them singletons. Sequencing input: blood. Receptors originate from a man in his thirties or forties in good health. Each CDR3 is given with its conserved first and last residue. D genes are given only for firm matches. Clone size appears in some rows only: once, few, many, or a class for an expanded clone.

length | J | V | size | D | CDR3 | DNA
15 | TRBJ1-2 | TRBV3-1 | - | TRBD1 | CAISQVNRGSYGYTF | TGTGCCATCAGCCAAGTGAACAGGGGAAGCTATGGCTACACCTTC
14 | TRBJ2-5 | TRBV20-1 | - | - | CSAPGWDGQETQYF | TGCAGTGCCCCGGGGTGGGACGGGCAAGAGACCCAGTACTTC
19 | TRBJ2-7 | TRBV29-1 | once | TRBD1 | CSVDLTNGDGAGGYYEQYF | TGCAGCGTCGACCTCACCAACGGGGACGGGGCAGGGGGCTACTACGAGCAGTACTTC
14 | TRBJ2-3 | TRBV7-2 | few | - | CASSLGTYTDTQYF | TGTGCCAGCAGCTTAGGGACCTACACAGATACGCAGTATTTT
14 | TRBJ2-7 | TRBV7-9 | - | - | CASSFEGSSYEQYF | TGTGCCAGCAGCTTCGAAGGGAGCTCCTACGAGCAGTACTTC
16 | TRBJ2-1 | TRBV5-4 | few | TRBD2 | CASSHRGGSSYNEQFF | TGTGCCAGCAGCCACCGGGGGGGTAGCTCCTACAATGAGCAGTTCTTC
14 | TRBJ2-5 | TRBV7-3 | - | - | CASTLTEYQETQYF | TGTGCCAGCACCCTGACGGAGTACCAAGAGACCCAGTACTTC
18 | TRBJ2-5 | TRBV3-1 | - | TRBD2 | CASSTPWGLAGPQETQYF | TGTGCCAGCAGCACCCCCTGGGGACTAGCGGGACCACAAGAGACCCAGTACTTC
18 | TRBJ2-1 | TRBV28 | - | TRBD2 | CASSSSGTSVYSYNEQFF | TGTGCCAGCAGCTCTTCCGGGACTAGCGTCTACTCCTACAATGAGCAGTTCTTC
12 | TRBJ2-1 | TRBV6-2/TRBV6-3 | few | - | CASSSYTGEQFF | TGTGCCAGCAGTTCCTATACGGGCGAGCAGTTCTTC
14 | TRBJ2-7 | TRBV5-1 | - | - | CASSLVGSEDEQYF | TGCGCCAGCAGCTTGGTAGGATCTGAAGACGAGCAGTACTTC
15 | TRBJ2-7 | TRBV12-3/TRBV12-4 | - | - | CASRAQGPFYNEQYF | TGTGCCAGCAGGGCACAGGGCCCCTTTTACAATGAGCAGTACTTC
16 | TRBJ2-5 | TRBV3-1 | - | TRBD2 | CASSLQGLAVKETQYF | TGTGCCAGCAGCCTCCAAGGACTAGCGGTTAAAGAGACCCAGTACTTC
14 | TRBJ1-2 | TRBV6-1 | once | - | CASITWGMTYGYTF | TGTGCCAGCATAACTTGGGGCATGACCTATGGCTACACCTTC
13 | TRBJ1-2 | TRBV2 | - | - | CASSITLSAGYTF | TGTGCCAGCAGTATTACGCTTTCAGCGGGCTACACCTTC
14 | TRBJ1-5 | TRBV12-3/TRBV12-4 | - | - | CASSLSTGDQPQHF | TGTGCCAGCAGTTTATCGACGGGAGATCAGCCCCAGCATTTT
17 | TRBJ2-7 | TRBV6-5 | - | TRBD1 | CASSYSRRGQNFYEQYF | TGTGCCAGCAGTTACTCTCGAAGGGGACAGAATTTCTACGAGCAGTACTTC
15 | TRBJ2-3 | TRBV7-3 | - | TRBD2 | CASSYGLAGVDTQYF | TGTGCCAGCAGCTACGGACTAGCGGGGGTTGATACGCAGTATTTT
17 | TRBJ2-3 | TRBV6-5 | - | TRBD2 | CASSYTSGGTSTDTQYF | TGTGCCAGCAGTTACACTAGCGGGGGAACTAGCACAGATACGCAGTATTTT
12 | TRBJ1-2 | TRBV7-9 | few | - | CAEQGGDYGYTF | TGTGCCGAACAGGGCGGGGACTATGGCTACACCTTC
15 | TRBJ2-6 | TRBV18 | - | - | CASSSRNSGANVLTF | TGTGCCAGCTCGTCCAGGAACTCTGGGGCCAACGTCCTGACTTTC
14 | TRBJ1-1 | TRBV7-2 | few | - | CASSLSRGLAEAFF | TGTGCCAGCAGCTTAAGCCGCGGACTGGCTGAAGCTTTCTTT
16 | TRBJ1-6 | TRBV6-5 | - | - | CASSYSTGPTGSPLHF | TGTGCCAGCAGTTACTCGACGGGCCCAACGGGCTCACCCCTCCACTTT
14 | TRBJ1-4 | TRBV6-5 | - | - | CASSFKGPYEKLFF | TGTGCCAGCAGTTTTAAGGGTCCCTATGAAAAACTGTTTTTT
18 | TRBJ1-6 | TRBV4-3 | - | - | CASSQEGGYSSYNSPLHF | TGCGCCAGCAGCCAAGAGGGGGGATACAGCTCCTATAATTCACCCCTCCACTTT
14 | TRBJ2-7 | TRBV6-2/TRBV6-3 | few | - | CASSKEREGYEQYF | TGTGCCAGCAGCAAGGAGAGGGAAGGGTACGAGCAGTACTTC
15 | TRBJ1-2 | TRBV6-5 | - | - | CASSTPSLGHYGYTF | TGTGCCAGCAGTACCCCCAGCCTGGGGCACTATGGCTACACCTTC
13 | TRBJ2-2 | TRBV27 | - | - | CASSLAVTGELFF | TGTGCCAGCAGTTTAGCGGTCACCGGGGAGCTGTTTTTT
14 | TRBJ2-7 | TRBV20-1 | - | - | CSARLYEGHYEQYF | TGCAGTGCTAGATTATATGAGGGGCACTACGAGCAGTACTTC
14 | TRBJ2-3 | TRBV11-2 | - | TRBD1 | CASNRGRSTDTQYF | TGTGCCAGCAACAGGGGGCGAAGCACAGATACGCAGTATTTT
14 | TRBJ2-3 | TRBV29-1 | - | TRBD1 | CSVEQGARTDTQYF | TGCAGCGTGGAACAGGGGGCTCGCACAGATACGCAGTATTTT
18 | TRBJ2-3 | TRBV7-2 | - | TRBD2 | CASSSPGLADYWADTQYF | TGTGCCAGCAGCTCCCCCGGACTAGCGGACTACTGGGCGGATACGCAGTATTTT
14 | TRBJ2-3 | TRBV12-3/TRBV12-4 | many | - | CASSISGSTDTQYF | TGTGCCAGCAGTATTAGCGGAAGCACAGATACGCAGTATTTT
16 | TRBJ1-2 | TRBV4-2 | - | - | CASSQANRALNYGYTF | TGTGCCAGCAGCCAAGCAAACAGGGCTCTTAACTATGGCTACACCTTC
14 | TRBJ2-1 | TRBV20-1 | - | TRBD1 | CSAPGTANYNEQFF | TGCAGTGCTCCCGGGACAGCCAACTACAATGAGCAGTTCTTC
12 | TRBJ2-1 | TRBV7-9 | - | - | CASSPVRVEQFF | TGTGCCAGCAGCCCAGTCCGGGTGGAGCAGTTCTTC
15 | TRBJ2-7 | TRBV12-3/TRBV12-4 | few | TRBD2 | CASSSLAGVAYEQYF | TGTGCCAGCAGTTCCTTAGCGGGGGTCGCCTACGAGCAGTACTTC
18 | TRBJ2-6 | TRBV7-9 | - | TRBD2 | CASSHRQGLASGANVLTF | TGTGCCAGCAGCCACCGACAGGGACTAGCGTCTGGGGCCAACGTCCTGACTTTC
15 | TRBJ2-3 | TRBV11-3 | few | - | CASSFGGSGTDTQYF | TGTGCCAGCAGCTTCGGAGGCTCGGGCACAGATACGCAGTATTTT
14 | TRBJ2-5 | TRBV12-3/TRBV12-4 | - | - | CASSPGPYQETQYF | TGTGCCAGCAGTCCCGGACCGTACCAAGAGACCCAGTACTTC
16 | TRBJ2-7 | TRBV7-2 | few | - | CASSLGNGGLPYEQYF | TGTGCCAGCAGCTTAGGGAACGGGGGACTCCCCTACGAGCAGTACTTC
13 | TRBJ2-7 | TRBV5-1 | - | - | CASTAEDFYEQYF | TGCGCCAGCACAGCCGAGGACTTCTACGAGCAGTACTTC
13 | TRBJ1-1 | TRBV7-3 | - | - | CASSPRVETEAFF | TGTGCCAGCAGCCCGCGGGTGGAGACTGAAGCTTTCTTT
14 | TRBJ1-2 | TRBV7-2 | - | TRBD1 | CASSLATTGDGYTF | TGTGCCAGCAGCTTAGCAACGACAGGGGATGGCTACACCTTC
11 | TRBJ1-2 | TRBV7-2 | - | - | CASSSDPHYTF | TGTGCCAGCAGCTCTGATCCCCACTACACCTTC